The clone carrying this T cell receptor beta chain has just one count. The CDR3 extends over 15 amino acids. CDR1 LNHDA and CDR2 SQIVND come from the germline V gene (reference sequence). V was pared by 5 bases and J by 2 bases, with 16 bases between. The method was immunoSEQ multiplex PCR; TCRdb's version includes in-frame clones alone and lacks a portion of them. This table holds under 150,000 clones, approximately 86% found once. The entry originates in a study of blood T cell repertoires in COVID-19. Study at large: PBMCs, B-cell-depleted T cells, or T cells were the source of the cDNA or gDNA that made up the material.

Cohort allocation depended upon clinical history that participants reported. The clonotype comes from a woman in her fifties or sixties who had recovered from COVID-19. Sequenced material: PBMCs or T cells enriched from blood (not recorded which). V gene TRBV19 combines with J gene TRBJ2-7, with a weak D call TRBD2 (5 bases). CDR3 loop: CASSPGEGLAYEQYF. DNA of the CDR3: TGTGCCAGTAGTCCCGGTGAGGGTCTCGCCTACGAGCAGTACTTC.